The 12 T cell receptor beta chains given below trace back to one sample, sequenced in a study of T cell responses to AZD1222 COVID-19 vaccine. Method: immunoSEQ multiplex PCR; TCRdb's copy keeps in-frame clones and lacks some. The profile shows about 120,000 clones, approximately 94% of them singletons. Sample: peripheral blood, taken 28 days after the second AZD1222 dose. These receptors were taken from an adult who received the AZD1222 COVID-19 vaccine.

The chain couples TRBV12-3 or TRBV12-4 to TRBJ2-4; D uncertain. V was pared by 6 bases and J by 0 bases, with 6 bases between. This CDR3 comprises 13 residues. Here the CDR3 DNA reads TGTGCCAGCAGCGATATAGCCAAAAACATTCAGTACTTC. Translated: CASSDIAKNIQYF.

CDR3 in DNA: TGCGCCAGCAGCTTGGGGACGGGGGCTAACTATGGCTACACCTTC. This translates into CASSLGTGANYGYTF. The rearrangement uses TRBV5-1 and TRBJ1-2, with D maybe TRBD1 (5 bases). The V and J ends lost 0 bases and 0 bases respectively, with 9 bases between them. The CDR3 has 15 amino acids. Per germline, CDR1 SGHRS and CDR2 YFSETQ.

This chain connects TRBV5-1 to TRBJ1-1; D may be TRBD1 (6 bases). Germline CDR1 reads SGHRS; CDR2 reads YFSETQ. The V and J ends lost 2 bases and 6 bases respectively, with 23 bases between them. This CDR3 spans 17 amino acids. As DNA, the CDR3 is TGCGCCAGCAGCTTCTCACAGGGAGGCTTCTTTGACGCTGAAGCTTTCTTT. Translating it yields CASSFSQGGFFDAEAFF.

This chain's CDR3 is CASSQQGNTEAFF. The CDR3 nucleotides are TGTGCCAGCAGTCAACAGGGGAACACTGAAGCTTTCTTT. The chain carries TRBV6-4 and TRBJ1-1; a possible D gene is TRBD1 (6 bases). The CDR3 totals 13 residues. Germline CDR1 is MRHNA and CDR2 is SNTAGT. V lost 5 bases and J lost 1, with 8 bases in between.

The CDR3 protein is CASSLGTGETQYF. The CDR3 DNA reads TGTGCCAGCAGCCTCGGGACAGGAGAGACCCAGTACTTC. The rearrangement uses TRBV7-3 and TRBJ2-5; TRBD1 agrees at 8 bases. The CDR3 length is 13 residues. J was trimmed by 4 bases and V by 5 bases; bases with no gene match: 3. Germline V lookup: CDR1 SGHTA, CDR2 FQGTGA.

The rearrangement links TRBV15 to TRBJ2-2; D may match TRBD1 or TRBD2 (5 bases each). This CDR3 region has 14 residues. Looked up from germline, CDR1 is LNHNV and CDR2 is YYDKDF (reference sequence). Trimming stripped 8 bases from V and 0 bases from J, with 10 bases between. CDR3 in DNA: TGTGCCACCCAGGGACCCTCGAACACCGGGGAGCTGTTTTTT. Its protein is CATQGPSNTGELFF.

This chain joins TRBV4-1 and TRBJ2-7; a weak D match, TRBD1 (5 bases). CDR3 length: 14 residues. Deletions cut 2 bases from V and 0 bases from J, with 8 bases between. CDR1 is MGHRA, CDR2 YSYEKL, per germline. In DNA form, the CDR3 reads TGCGCCAGCAGCCAAAGGACATTCTCCTACGAGCAGTACTTC. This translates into CASSQRTFSYEQYF.

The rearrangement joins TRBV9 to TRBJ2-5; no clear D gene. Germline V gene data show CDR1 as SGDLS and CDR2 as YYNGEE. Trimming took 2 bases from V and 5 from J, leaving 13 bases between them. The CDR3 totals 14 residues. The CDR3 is CASSVTAQRETQYF. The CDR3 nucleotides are TGTGCCAGCAGCGTGACGGCGCAGAGGGAGACCCAGTACTTC.

CDR3 nucleotide sequence: TGTGCCAGCAGTAACTGGGGGGGAGATGGCTACACCTTC. Protein product: CASSNWGGDGYTF. The rearrangement uses TRBV12-3 or TRBV12-4 and TRBJ1-2, with D maybe TRBD1 (5 bases). This CDR3 spans 13 amino acids. With 5 bases removed from V and 6 bases from J, the gap between germline ends came to 13 bases.

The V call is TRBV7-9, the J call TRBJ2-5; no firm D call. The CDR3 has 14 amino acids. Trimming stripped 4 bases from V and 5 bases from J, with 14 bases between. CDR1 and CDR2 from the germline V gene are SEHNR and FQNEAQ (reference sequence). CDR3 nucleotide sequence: TGTGCCAGCAGCTCCCGGACCGTGGGGGAGACCCAGTACTTC. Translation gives CASSSRTVGETQYF.

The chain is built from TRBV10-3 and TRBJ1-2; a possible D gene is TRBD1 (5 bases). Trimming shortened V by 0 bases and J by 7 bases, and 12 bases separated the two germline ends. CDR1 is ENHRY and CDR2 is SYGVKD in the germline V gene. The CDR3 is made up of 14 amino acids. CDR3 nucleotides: TGTGCCATCAGTGAGTCGTTAGGGGCTGGTGGCTACACCTTC. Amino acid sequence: CAISESLGAGGYTF.

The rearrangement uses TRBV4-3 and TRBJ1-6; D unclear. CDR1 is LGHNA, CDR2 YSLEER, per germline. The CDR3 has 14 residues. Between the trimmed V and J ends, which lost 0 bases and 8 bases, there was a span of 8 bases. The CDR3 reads CASSQDEGDSPLHF. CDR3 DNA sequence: TGCGCCAGCAGCCAAGACGAGGGAGATTCACCCCTCCACTTT.